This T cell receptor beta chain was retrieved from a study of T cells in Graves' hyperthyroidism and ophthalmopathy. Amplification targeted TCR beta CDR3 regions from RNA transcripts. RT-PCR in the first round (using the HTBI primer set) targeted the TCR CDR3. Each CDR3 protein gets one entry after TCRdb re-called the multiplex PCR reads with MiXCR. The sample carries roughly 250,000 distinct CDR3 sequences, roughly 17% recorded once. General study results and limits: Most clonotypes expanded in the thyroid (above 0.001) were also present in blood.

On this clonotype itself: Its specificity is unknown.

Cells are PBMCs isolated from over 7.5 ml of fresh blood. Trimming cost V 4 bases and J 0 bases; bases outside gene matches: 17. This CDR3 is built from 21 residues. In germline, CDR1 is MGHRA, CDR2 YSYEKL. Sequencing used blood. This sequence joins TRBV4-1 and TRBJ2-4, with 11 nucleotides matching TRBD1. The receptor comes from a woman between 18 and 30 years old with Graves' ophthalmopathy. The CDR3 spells CASSRESAPGQGVGAKNIQYF. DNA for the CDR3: TGCGCCAGCAGCCGAGAAAGCGCTCCGGGACAGGGGGTGGGAGCCAAAAACATTCAGTACTTC.